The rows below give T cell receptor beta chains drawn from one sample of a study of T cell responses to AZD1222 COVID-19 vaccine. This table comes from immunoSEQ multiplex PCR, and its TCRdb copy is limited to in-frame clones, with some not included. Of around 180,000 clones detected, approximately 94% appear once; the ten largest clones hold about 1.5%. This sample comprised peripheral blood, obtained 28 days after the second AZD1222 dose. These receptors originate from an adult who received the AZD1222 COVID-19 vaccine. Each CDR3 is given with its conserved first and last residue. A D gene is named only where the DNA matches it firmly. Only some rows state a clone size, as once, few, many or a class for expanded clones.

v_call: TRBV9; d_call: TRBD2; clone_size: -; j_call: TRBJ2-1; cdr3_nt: TGTGCCAGCAGCGTAGCTACGGGAGGGAGGGCCGTCAATGAGCAGTTCTTC; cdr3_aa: CASSVATGGRAVNEQFF
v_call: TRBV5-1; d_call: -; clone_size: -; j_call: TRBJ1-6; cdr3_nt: TGCGCCAGCAGCTTGGATGTTTCGGACAGCCCCGGAAATTCACCCCTCCACTTT; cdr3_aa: CASSLDVSDSPGNSPLHF
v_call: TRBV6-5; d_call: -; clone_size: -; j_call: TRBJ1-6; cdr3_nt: TGTGCCAGCAGTTACTCGAGGACCCTAAATTCACCCCTCCACTTT; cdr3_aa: CASSYSRTLNSPLHF
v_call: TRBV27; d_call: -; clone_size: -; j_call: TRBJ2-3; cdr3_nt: TGTGCCAGCAGTCCGAACGGGGGCGCCCAGACAGATACGCAGTATTTT; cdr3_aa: CASSPNGGAQTDTQYF
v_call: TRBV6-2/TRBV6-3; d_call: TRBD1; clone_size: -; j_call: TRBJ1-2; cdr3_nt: TGTGCCAGCAGTTCCCCGCTTGGATCAGGGGGCGGTGGCTACACCTTC; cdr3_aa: CASSSPLGSGGGGYTF
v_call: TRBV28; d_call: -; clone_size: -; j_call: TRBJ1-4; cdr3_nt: TGTGCCAGCAGTTTTAACGTTGGGCAGCCTAATGAAAAACTGTTTTTT; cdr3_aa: CASSFNVGQPNEKLFF
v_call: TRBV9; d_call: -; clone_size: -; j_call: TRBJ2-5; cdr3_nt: TGTGCCAGCAGCGATGGGGCTAGCGACCAAGAGACCCAGTACTTC; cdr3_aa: CASSDGASDQETQYF
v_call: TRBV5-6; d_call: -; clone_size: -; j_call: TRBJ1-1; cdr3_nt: TGTGCCAGCACCGTGGGGAGGATGAACACTGAAGCTTTCTTT; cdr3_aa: CASTVGRMNTEAFF
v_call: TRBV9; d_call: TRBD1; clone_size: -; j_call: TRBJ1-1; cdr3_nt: TGTGCCACCCGAAGGGGGCCGGGGACCAAAGCTTTCTTT; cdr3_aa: CATRRGPGTKAFF
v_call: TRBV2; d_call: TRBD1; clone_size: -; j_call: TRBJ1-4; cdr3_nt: TGTGCCAGCTCCCGTGACAGGGCTGGAGGGGAACTGTTTTTT; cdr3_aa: CASSRDRAGGELFF
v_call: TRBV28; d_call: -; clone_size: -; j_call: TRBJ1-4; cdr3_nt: TGTGCCAGCATCCCCGGGGGGCCTAGGAGTGAAAAACTGTTTTTT; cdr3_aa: CASIPGGPRSEKLFF
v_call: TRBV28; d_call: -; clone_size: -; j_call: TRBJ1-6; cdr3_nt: TGTGCCAGCCGGTTTAGTGGATGGGATTCACCCCTCCACTTT; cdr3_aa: CASRFSGWDSPLHF
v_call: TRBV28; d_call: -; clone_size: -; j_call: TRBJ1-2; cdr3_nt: TGTGCCAGCAGTTTAGGCGGGGTAGCCTATGGCTACACCTTC; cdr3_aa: CASSLGGVAYGYTF
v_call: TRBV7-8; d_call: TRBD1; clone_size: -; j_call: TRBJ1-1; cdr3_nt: TGTGCCAGCAGCGACAGGGCTCGTATGAACACTGAAGCTTTCTTT; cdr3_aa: CASSDRARMNTEAFF
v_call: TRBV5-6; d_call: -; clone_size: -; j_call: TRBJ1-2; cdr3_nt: TGTGCCAGCAGCCTGGCAGGGCCTAACTATGGCTACACCTTC; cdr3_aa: CASSLAGPNYGYTF
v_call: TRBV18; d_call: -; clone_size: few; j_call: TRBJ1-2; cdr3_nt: TGTGCCAGCTCTAGTGGATCATACTATGGCTACACCTTC; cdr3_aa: CASSSGSYYGYTF
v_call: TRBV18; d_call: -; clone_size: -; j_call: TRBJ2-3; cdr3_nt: TGTGCCAGCTCTCCGAACCAGGCAGATACGCAGTATTTT; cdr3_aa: CASSPNQADTQYF
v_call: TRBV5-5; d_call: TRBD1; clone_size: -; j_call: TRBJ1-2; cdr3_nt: TGTGCCAGCAGCTTGACGGGGGACAGCAGTTCGGGCTACACCTTC; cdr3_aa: CASSLTGDSSSGYTF
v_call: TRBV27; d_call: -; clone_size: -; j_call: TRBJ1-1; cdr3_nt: TGTGCCAGCAGTTCGAATACGGGGGCCACTGAAGCTTTCTTT; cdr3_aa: CASSSNTGATEAFF
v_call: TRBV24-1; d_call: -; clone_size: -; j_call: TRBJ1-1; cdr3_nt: TGTGCCACCAGTGACCCACACCCAGGGAAGATGCGGAACACTGAAGCTTTCTTT; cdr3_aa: CATSDPHPGKMRNTEAFF
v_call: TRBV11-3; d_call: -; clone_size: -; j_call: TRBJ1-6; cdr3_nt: TGTGCCAGCAGCTTAGATCGAACGTCACCCCTCCACTTT; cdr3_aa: CASSLDRTSPLHF
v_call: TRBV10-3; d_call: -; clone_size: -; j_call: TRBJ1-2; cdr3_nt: TGTGCCCACCGACCAAGACAGACGCTATGGGGCTACACCTTC; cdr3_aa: CAHRPRQTLWGYTF
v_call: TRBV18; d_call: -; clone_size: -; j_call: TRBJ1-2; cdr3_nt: TGTGCCAGCTCACCACCACCCGGGACTTGGAATGGCTACACCTTC; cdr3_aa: CASSPPPGTWNGYTF
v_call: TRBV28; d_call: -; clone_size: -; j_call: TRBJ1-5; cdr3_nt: TGTGCCAGCAGTTTTGGCCAGCCCCAGCATTTT; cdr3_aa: CASSFGQPQHF
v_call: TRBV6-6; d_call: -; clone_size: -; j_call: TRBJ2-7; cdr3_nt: TGTGCCAGCGGATCCCCCCTCGAGCAGTACTTC; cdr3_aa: CASGSPLEQYF
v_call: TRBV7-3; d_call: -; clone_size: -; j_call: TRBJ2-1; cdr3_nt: TGTGCCAGCAGCTTAAGTAGGGGGGGCCCCTACAATGAGCAGTTCTTC; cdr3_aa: CASSLSRGGPYNEQFF
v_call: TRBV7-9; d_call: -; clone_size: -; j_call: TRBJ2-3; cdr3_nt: TGTGCCAGCAGCTTAGTAGGAGATACGCAGTATTTT; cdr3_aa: CASSLVGDTQYF
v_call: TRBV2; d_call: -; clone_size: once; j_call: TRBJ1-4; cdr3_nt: TGTGCCAGCACCCTGGACAGTAATGAAAAACTGTTTTTT; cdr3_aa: CASTLDSNEKLFF
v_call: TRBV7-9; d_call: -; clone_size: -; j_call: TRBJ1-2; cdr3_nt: TGTGCCAGCAGCTTAGAAGCGGATAACTATGGCTACACCTTC; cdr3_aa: CASSLEADNYGYTF
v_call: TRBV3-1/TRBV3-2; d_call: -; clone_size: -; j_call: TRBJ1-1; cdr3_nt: TGTGCCAGCAGCCAAGGTCGCTACACTGAAGCTTTCTTT; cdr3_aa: CASSQGRYTEAFF
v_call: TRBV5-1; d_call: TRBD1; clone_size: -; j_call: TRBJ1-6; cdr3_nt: TGCGCCAGCAGCCTCGGACAGGGGAAGAATTCACCCCTCCACTTT; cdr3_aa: CASSLGQGKNSPLHF
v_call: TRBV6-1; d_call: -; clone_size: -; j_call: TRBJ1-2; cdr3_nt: TGTGCCAGCAGTGAAGGAGGAACAAACTATGGCTACACCTTC; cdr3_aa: CASSEGGTNYGYTF
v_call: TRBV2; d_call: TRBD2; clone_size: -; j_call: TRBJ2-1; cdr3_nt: TGTGCCAGCAGCCAACGCACTAGCGGGGGCATCCATGAGCAGTTCTTC; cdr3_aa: CASSQRTSGGIHEQFF
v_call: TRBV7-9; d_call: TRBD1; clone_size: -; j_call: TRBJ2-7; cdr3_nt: TGTGCCGGCGAGGGGGCCGGGTCCTACGAGCAGTACTTC; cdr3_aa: CAGEGAGSYEQYF
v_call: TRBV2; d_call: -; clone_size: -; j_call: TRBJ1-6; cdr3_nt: TGTGCCAGCAATTCGCCGGGGACACGGCCGCTCGTGGATTCACCCCTCCACTTT; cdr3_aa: CASNSPGTRPLVDSPLHF
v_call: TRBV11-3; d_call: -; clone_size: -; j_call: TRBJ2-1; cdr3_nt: TGTGCCAGCAGCTTCCAAGGAGATGAGCAGTTCTTC; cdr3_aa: CASSFQGDEQFF
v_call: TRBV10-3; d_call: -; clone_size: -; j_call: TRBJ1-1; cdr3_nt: TGTGCCATCAGTGACGGGGCCCGGGTGAACACTGAAGCTTTCTTT; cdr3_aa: CAISDGARVNTEAFF
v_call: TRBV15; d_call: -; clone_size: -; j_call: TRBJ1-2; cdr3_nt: TGTGCCACCAGCAGAGACCATGAGCCCCCGTTTCGTTTTAACTATGGCTACACCTTC; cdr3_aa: CATSRDHEPPFRFNYGYTF
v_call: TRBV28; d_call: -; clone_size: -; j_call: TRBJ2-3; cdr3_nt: TGTGCCAGCCCCCCGGTCGCGGGAAGGATGATAGATACGCAGTATTTT; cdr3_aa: CASPPVAGRMIDTQYF
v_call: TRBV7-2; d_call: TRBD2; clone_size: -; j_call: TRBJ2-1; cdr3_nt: TGTGCCAGCAGCTTAGCCCCTAGCGGGGGGACCAATGAGCAGTTCTTC; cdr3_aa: CASSLAPSGGTNEQFF
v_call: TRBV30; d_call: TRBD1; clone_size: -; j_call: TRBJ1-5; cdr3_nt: TGTGCCTGGAGTGTAGGGCAGGGGGGTCAGCCCCAGCATTTT; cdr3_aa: CAWSVGQGGQPQHF
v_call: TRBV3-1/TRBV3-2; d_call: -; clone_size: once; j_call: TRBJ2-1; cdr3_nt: TGTGCCAGCAGCCGTCCGGGACACAGCTCCTACAATGAGCAGTTCTTC; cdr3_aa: CASSRPGHSSYNEQFF
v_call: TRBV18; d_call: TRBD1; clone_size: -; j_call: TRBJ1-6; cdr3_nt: TGTGCCAGCTCACCGAGGGGGCAACACTCCTATAATTCACCCCTCCACTTT; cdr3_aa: CASSPRGQHSYNSPLHF
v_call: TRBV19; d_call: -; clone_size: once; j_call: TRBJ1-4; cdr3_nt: TGTGCCAGTAGTACGGCGTCCGGGAGCCTTAATGAAAAACTGTTTTTT; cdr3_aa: CASSTASGSLNEKLFF
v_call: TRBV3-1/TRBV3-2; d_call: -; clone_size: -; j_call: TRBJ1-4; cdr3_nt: TGTGCCAGCAGCCGTGGACGGCGAAATGAAAAACTGTTTTTT; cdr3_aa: CASSRGRRNEKLFF
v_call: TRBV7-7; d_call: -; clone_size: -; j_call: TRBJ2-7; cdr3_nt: TGTGCCAGCAGCTTAGCGGGGGACGCCTACGAGCAGTACTTC; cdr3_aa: CASSLAGDAYEQYF
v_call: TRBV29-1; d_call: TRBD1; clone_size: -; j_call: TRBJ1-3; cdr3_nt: TGCAGCGTTGCGACAGGGGCGATTATGGACACCATATATTTT; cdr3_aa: CSVATGAIMDTIYF
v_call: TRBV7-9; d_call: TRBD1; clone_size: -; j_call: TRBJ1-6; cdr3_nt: TGTGCCAGCAGCCCGGACAGGGAAAGTTCACCCCTCCACTTT; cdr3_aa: CASSPDRESSPLHF
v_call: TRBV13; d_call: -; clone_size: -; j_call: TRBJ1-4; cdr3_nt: TGTGCCAGCAGAAGGAGGGGGGGGAATGAAAAACTGTTTTTT; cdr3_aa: CASRRRGGNEKLFF
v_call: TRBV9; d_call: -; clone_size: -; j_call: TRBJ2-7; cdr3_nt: TGTGCCAGCAGCGCCGGGGACGCCTACGAGCAGTACTTC; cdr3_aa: CASSAGDAYEQYF
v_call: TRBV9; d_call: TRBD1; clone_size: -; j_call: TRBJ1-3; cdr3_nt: TGTGCCAGCAGCGTAGGGCACAGGGGTTCCGGAAACACCATATATTTT; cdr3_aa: CASSVGHRGSGNTIYF
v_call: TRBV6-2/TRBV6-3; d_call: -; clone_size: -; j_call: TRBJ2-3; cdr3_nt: TGTGCCAGCAGTCCAGGACGGGGCCACAAAGTAGATACGCAGTATTTT; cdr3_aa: CASSPGRGHKVDTQYF